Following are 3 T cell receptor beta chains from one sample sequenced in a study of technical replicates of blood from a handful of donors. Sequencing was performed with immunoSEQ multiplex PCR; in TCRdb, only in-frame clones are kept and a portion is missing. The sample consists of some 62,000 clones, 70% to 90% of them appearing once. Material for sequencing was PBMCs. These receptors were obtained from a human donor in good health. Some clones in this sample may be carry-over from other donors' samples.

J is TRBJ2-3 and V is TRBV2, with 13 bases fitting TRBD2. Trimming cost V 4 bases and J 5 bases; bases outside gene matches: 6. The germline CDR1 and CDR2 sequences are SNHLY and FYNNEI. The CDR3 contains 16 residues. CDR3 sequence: CASSVGLAGAIDTQYF. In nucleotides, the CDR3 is TGTGCCAGCAGTGTTGGACTAGCGGGAGCGATAGATACGCAGTATTTT.

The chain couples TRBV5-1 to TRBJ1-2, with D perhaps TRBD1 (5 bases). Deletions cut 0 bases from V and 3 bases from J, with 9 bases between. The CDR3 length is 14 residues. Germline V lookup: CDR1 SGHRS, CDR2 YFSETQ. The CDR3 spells CASSLAWGDYGYTF. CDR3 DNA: TGCGCCAGCAGCTTGGCCTGGGGCGACTATGGCTACACCTTC.

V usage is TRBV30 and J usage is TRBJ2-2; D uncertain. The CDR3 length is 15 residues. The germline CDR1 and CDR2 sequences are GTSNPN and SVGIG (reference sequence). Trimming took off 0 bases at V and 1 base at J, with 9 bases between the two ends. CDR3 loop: CAWSVRPRNTGELFF. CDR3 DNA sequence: TGTGCCTGGAGTGTACGCCCCAGGAACACCGGGGAGCTGTTTTTT.